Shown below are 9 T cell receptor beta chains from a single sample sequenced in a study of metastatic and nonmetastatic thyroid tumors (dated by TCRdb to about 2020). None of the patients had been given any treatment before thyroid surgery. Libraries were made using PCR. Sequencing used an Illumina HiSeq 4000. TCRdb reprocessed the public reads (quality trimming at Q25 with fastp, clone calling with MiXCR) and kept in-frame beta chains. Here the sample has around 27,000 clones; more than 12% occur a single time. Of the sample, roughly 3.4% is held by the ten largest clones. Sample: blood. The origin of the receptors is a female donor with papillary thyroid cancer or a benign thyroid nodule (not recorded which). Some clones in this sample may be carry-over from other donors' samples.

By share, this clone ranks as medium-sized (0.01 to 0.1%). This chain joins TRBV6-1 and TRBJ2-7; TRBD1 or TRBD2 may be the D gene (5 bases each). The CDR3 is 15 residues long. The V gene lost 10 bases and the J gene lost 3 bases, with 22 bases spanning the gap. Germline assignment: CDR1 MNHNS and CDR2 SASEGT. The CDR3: CATSRARDGRYEQYF. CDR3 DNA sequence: TGTGCCACCTCACGGGCCCGGGACGGACGCTACGAGCAGTACTTC.

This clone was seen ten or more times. CDR3 protein: CASRGTPDEKLFF. DNA of the CDR3: TGTGCCAGCAGGGGGACCCCCGATGAAAAACTGTTTTTT. The rearrangement joins TRBV5-6 to TRBJ1-4, with D tentatively TRBD1 (5 bases). From germline, CDR1 is SGHDT and CDR2 YYEEEE. The CDR3 runs 13 residues. V lost 5 bases, J lost 6 bases, and 11 bases lay in between.

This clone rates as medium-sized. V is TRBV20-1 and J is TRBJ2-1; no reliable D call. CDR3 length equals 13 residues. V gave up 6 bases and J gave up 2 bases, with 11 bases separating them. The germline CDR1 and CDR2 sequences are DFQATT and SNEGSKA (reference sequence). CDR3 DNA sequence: TGCAGTGCCGTGGAGACAACCTACAATGAGCAGTTCTTC. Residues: CSAVETTYNEQFF.

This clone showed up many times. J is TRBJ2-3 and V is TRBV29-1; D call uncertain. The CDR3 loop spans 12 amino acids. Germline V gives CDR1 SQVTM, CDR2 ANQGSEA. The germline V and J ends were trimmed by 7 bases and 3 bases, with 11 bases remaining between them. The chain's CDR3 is CSAITRTDTQYF. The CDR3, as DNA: TGCAGCGCAATAACAAGGACAGATACGCAGTATTTT.

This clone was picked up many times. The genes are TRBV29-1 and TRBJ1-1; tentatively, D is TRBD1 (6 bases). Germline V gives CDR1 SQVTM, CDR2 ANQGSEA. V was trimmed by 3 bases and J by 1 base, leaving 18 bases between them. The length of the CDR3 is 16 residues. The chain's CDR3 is CSVDEELGQPNTEAFF. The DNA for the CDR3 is TGCAGCGTTGACGAGGAGCTCGGACAGCCGAACACTGAAGCTTTCTTT.

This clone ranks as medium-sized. DNA for the CDR3: TGTGCCAGCAGCTTTGGGGGGACCCCGGGGGAGCAGTACTTC. Translation: CASSFGGTPGEQYF. V gene TRBV11-2 combines with J gene TRBJ2-7; possible D gene TRBD2, 6 bases. V was pared by 3 bases and J by 7 bases, with 16 bases between. This CDR3 has 14 amino acids. The germline gives CDR1 SGHAT, CDR2 FQNNGV.

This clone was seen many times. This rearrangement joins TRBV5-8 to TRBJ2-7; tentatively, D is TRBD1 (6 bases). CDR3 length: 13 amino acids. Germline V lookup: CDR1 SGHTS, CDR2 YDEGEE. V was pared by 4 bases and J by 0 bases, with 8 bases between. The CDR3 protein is CASSQGHSYEQYF. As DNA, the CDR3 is TGTGCCAGCAGCCAGGGGCACTCCTACGAGCAGTACTTC.

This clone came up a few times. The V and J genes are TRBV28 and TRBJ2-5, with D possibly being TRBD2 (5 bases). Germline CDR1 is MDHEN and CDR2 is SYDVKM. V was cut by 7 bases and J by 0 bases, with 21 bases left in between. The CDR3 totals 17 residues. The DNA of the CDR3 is TGTGCCAGCATCCCCTCTCCCCGACGGGGTCACCAAGAGACCCAGTACTTC. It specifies CASIPSPRRGHQETQYF.

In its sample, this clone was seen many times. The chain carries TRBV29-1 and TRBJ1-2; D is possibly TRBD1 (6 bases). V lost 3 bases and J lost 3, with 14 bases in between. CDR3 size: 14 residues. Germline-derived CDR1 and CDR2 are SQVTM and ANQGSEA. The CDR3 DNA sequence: TGCAGCGTTGACCCCACGGGGGGCGACTATGGCTACACCTTC. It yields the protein CSVDPTGGDYGYTF.